Each of the 28 T cell receptor beta chains below was sequenced from the same sample in a study of blood T cells in healthy people across ages. The second PCR ran roughly 6 to 12 cycles with a sample-barcoded 5' primer and J-beta primers. Each CDR3 protein gets one entry after TCRdb re-called the 5' RACE reads with MiXCR. The table has around 900,000 distinct CDR3 sequences, roughly 47% seen once. The material sequenced was blood. These TCRs come from a woman in her sixties or seventies in good health.

V is TRBV5-1 and J is TRBJ2-7; D may be TRBD1 (6 bases). CDR1 and CDR2 (germline): SGHRS, YFSETQ. This CDR3 has 16 residues. With 0 bases removed from V and 0 bases from J, the gap between germline ends came to 13 bases. CDR3 loop: CASSLGYRDTSYEQYF. CDR3 DNA sequence: TGCGCCAGCAGCTTGGGGTACCGGGACACCTCCTACGAGCAGTACTTC.

The chain links TRBV2 to TRBJ2-3; D is possibly TRBD1 (5 bases). V shed 6 bases and J shed 0 bases, with 16 bases lying between them. CDR3 length: 16 amino acids. CDR1 and CDR2 (germline): SNHLY, FYNNEI. CDR3: CASRYTGGSSTDTQYF. The CDR3 nucleotides are TGTGCCAGCAGGTATACAGGTGGATCTAGCACAGATACGCAGTATTTT.

This chain connects TRBV18 to TRBJ2-5; D not resolved. V lost 4 bases to trimming and J lost 1 base, with 10 bases between them. The CDR3 spans 14 residues. Germline V gene data show CDR1 as KGHSH and CDR2 as LQKENI. CDR3 region: CASSQHRRQETQYF. CDR3 bases: TGTGCCAGCTCACAACATCGCCGCCAAGAGACCCAGTACTTC.

The chain is built from TRBV24-1 and TRBJ2-1; 12 nucleotides match TRBD2. The V gene end was trimmed by 4 bases and the J gene end by 8 bases; junction bases not matched to a gene: 8. The CDR3 has 16 residues. CDR1 is KGHDR and CDR2 is SFDVKD in the germline V gene. This CDR3 reads CATSDPSGRAGDEQFF. The CDR3 DNA follows: TGTGCCACCAGTGACCCTAGCGGGAGGGCCGGTGATGAGCAGTTCTTC.

The CDR3 DNA reads TGTGCCAGCAGAACAGGTCCCTATGAAGCTTTCTTT. Translated, it gives CASRTGPYEAFF. The rearrangement joins TRBV28 to TRBJ1-1; maybe TRBD1 (5 bases). V gave up 6 bases and J gave up 7 bases, with 12 bases separating them. The CDR3 length is 12 residues. CDR1 is MDHEN, CDR2 SYDVKM, per germline.

The chain employs TRBV21-1 and TRBJ2-7; the D call of TRBD1 is as the table states it, not checked on the DNA. TRBV21-1 is a documented pseudogene. CDR3 length: 15 amino acids. DNA for the CDR3: TGTGCCAGCAGCCCTCGGACAGGGAGGGCCTACGAGCAGTACTTC. It yields the protein CASSPRTGRAYEQYF.

The V call is TRBV15, the J call TRBJ2-3; 7 bases align to TRBD1. This CDR3 comprises 14 residues. The germline CDR1 and CDR2 sequences are LNHNV and YYDKDF (reference sequence). The junction had 6 bases not matched to a gene; V was cut back by 5 bases and J by 4 bases. CDR3 loop: CATSADRDPDTQYF. CDR3 DNA sequence: TGTGCCACCAGCGCCGACAGGGACCCAGATACGCAGTATTTT. Full variable domain (outside the CDR3, taken from reference TRBV15 and TRBJ2-3): DAMVIQNPRYQVTQFGKPVTLSCSQTLNHNVMYWYQQKSSQAPKLLFHYYDKDFNNEADTPDNFQSRRPNTSFCFLDIRSPGLGDTAMYLCATSADRDPDTQYFGPGTRLTVL.

J is TRBJ2-1 and V is TRBV5-1, with 13 nucleotides matching TRBD2. Germline loops: CDR1 SGHRS, CDR2 YFSETQ. CDR3 length: 15 residues. V shed 3 bases, J shed 5 bases, and the junction held 2 bases outside the gene matches. The CDR3 sequence: CASSSTSGGNNEQFF. In DNA, the CDR3 is TGCGCCAGCAGCTCGACTAGCGGGGGGAACAATGAGCAGTTCTTC.

This clonotype was observed a few times. This chain joins TRBV27 and TRBJ2-3; no clear D gene. Per germline, CDR1 MNHEY and CDR2 SMNVEV (reference sequence). V lost 4 bases and J lost 6, with 20 bases in between. The CDR3 spans 16 residues. CDR3 DNA sequence: TGTGCCAGCAGTTATTATCGCCTTCCAGGAACGGATACGCAGTATTTT. This gives the protein CASSYYRLPGTDTQYF.

V is TRBV2 and J is TRBJ1-2; no definite D call. The CDR3 contains 15 residues. CDR1 is SNHLY and CDR2 is FYNNEI in the germline V gene. V was trimmed by 2 bases and J by 1 base, leaving 11 bases between them. This chain's CDR3 is CASSEKEIINYGYTF. The CDR3 DNA sequence: TGTGCCAGCAGTGAAAAGGAGATTATTAACTATGGCTACACCTTC.

This chain uses TRBV28 with TRBJ2-7; D unresolved. CDR1 is MDHEN and CDR2 is SYDVKM in the germline V gene. This CDR3 is built from 14 residues. Deletions cut 4 bases from V and 2 bases from J, with 12 bases between. The CDR3 DNA reads as TGTGCCAGCAGTTCCCCGGGCCTTACCTACGAGCAGTACTTC. It codes for CASSSPGLTYEQYF.

As to this clonotype: A much larger clone lies a single base off, so this may be a read error. The chain has TRBV12-3 or TRBV12-4 and TRBJ2-1; a weak D match, TRBD2 (5 bases). The CDR3 extends over 15 amino acids. The CDR3: CASSFGSGRYNERFF. In DNA form, the CDR3 reads TGTGCCAGCAGTTTTGGGTCGGGAAGGTACAATGAGCGGTTCTTC.

In its sample, this clonotype was seen a few times. This rearrangement joins TRBV6-5 to TRBJ2-2; no definite D call. CDR3 length: 15 residues. The germline V gene encodes CDR1 MNHEY and CDR2 SVGAGI. V lost 2 bases and J lost 1, with 8 bases in between. CDR3 protein: CASSYAALNTGELFF. Here the CDR3 DNA reads TGTGCCAGCAGTTACGCAGCGCTGAACACCGGGGAGCTGTTTTTT.

CDR3 sequence (DNA): TGTGCCAGCAGCCCCGTCGATCTGGCCAAAAACATTCAGTACTTC. Its protein is CASSPVDLAKNIQYF. The chain uses TRBV3-1 and TRBJ2-4; D is ambiguous. CDR1 is LGHDT and CDR2 is YNNKEL in the germline V gene (reference sequence). V lost 4 bases and J 1 base, leaving 11 bases between the germline ends. There are 15 residues in the CDR3.

The chain joins TRBV20-1 to TRBJ2-2; TRBD2 matches 13 bases. V gave up 5 bases and J gave up 3 bases; unmatched junction bases: 12. CDR1 is DFQATT and CDR2 is SNEGSKA in the germline V gene (reference sequence). This CDR3 has 18 residues. The CDR3 region is CSARSGTSGTMYTGELFF. CDR3 coding DNA: TGCAGTGCTCGCTCCGGGACTAGCGGGACAATGTACACCGGGGAGCTGTTTTTT.

V gene TRBV24-1 combines with J gene TRBJ2-2; 9 positions match TRBD1. The CDR3 runs to 16 residues. Looked up from germline, CDR1 is KGHDR and CDR2 is SFDVKD. Trimming removed 4 bases from V and 5 bases from J; junction bases left unmatched: 7. The DNA for the CDR3 is TGTGCCACCAGTGAAACGGGGACAGGGCTGACCGGGGAGCTGTTTTTT. It encodes CATSETGTGLTGELFF.

This clonotype has only a few counts. This chain joins TRBV11-2 and TRBJ2-7; possibly TRBD2 for D (6 bases). CDR1 SGHAT and CDR2 FQNNGV come from the germline V gene. This CDR3 contains 15 residues. V was cut by 5 bases and J by 4 bases, with 18 bases left in between. The CDR3 nucleotides read TGTGCCAGCAGCCAACACCAGGGACTCCAGTACGAGCAGTACTTC. Translation gives CASSQHQGLQYEQYF.

This CDR3 reads CASSRIGQDNSPLHF. The CDR3, as DNA: TGTGCCAGCAGTCGAATAGGGCAGGATAATTCACCCCTCCACTTT. The rearrangement links TRBV25-1 to TRBJ1-6, with D unclear. This CDR3 is built from 15 residues. Between the trimmed V and J ends, which lost 5 bases and 5 bases, there was a span of 13 bases. Germline CDR1 reads MGHDK; CDR2 reads SYGVNS.

V gene TRBV27 combines with J gene TRBJ2-1; D perhaps matches TRBD2 (6 bases). This CDR3 has 14 amino acids. Trimming stripped 3 bases from V and 5 bases from J, with 11 bases between. Germline lookup yields CDR1 MNHEY and CDR2 SMNVEV (reference sequence). The CDR3: CASSFWRVDNEQFF. The DNA of the CDR3 is TGTGCCAGCAGTTTTTGGAGGGTGGACAATGAGCAGTTCTTC.

This clonotype has more than one count but fewer than ten. V is TRBV9 and J is TRBJ1-1, with unresolved D. The V end lost 5 bases, the J end lost 8 bases, and 19 bases lay between the germline ends. Germline-derived CDR1 and CDR2 are SGDLS and YYNGEE. CDR3 length: 14 residues. The CDR3 loop is CASRPPGFANEAFF. In DNA, the CDR3 is TGTGCCAGCAGACCACCGGGATTTGCTAACGAAGCTTTCTTT. The entire variable domain, with the rest obtained from reference TRBV9 and TRBJ1-1, is as follows: DSGVTQTPKHLITATGQRVTLRCSPRSGDLSVYWYQQSLDQGLQFLIQYYNGEERAKGNILERFSAQQFPDLHSELNLSSLELGDSALYFCASRPPGFANEAFFGQGTRLTVV.

This clonotype has more than one count but fewer than ten. The rearrangement links TRBV28 to TRBJ1-5, with a possible D match to TRBD1 (5 bases). Germline loops: CDR1 MDHEN, CDR2 SYDVKM. The CDR3 loop spans 15 amino acids. V was shortened by 0 bases and J by 3 bases, with 9 bases between the two germline ends. CDR3 nucleotides: TGTGCCAGCAGTTTATGGTTCAGGGACAATCAGCCCCAGCATTTT. It translates to CASSLWFRDNQPQHF.

This clonotype was counted at least ten times. This chain uses TRBV7-2 with TRBJ2-7, with TRBD1 matching 7 bases. The V segment lost 2 bases and the J segment 4 bases; nucleotides outside the gene matches: 8. This CDR3 is built from 15 residues. Germline lookup yields CDR1 SGHTA and CDR2 FQGNSA. CDR3 protein: CASSLQTGELYEQYF. The CDR3 DNA reads as TGTGCCAGCAGCTTACAAACAGGGGAACTTTACGAGCAGTACTTC.

This chain connects TRBV3-1 to TRBJ2-1; D is uncertain. The J call may not be correct, given that the DNA end is closer to TRBJ2-7. Per germline, CDR1 LGHDT and CDR2 YNNKEL (reference sequence). CDR3 length: 13 residues. The CDR3 spells CASSQGPYNEQYF. In nucleotides, the CDR3 is TGTGCCAGCAGCCAAGGTCCCTACAATGAGCAGTACTTC.

The chain couples TRBV9 to TRBJ2-7; unclear D gene. The CDR3 runs to 15 residues. Deletions cut 2 bases from V and 3 bases from J, with 15 bases between. From germline, CDR1 is SGDLS and CDR2 YYNGEE. CDR3 sequence reads: CASSVGVTGNYEQYF. CDR3 nucleotides: TGTGCCAGCAGCGTCGGCGTGACCGGAAACTACGAGCAGTACTTC. The entire variable domain, with the rest obtained from reference TRBV9 and TRBJ2-7, is as follows: DSGVTQTPKHLITATGQRVTLRCSPRSGDLSVYWYQQSLDQGLQFLIQYYNGEERAKGNILERFSAQQFPDLHSELNLSSLELGDSALYFCASSVGVTGNYEQYFGPGTRLTVT.

V is TRBV4-3 and J is TRBJ2-3; 9 bases align to TRBD1. The CDR3 contains 16 residues. V shed 3 bases and J 4 bases; nucleotides not matched to a gene: 8. Germline CDR1 is LGHNA and CDR2 is YSLEER. The CDR3 coding sequence is TGCGCCAGCAGCCATACTCCGGGACAGGGACCAGATACGCAGTATTTT. It yields the protein CASSHTPGQGPDTQYF.

To note about this clonotype: Germline is not matched at one junction end, which may reflect a read error. The V and J genes are TRBV6-5 and TRBJ1-6; weak D call: TRBD1 (5 bases). CDR3 length: 13 amino acids. CDR1 and CDR2 (germline): MNHEY, SVGAGI. This CDR3 reads CACCRDPNSPPHF. Here the CDR3 DNA reads TGTGCCTGTTGCCGGGACCCCAATTCACCCCCCCACTTT.

The CDR3 loop reads CASSQMTGKTYEQYF. In DNA form, the CDR3 reads TGTGCCAGCAGCCAAATGACGGGGAAGACCTACGAGCAGTACTTC. V gene TRBV3-1 combines with J gene TRBJ2-7; the D gene is possibly TRBD2 (5 bases). CDR1 is LGHDT, CDR2 YNNKEL, per germline (reference sequence). The CDR3 totals 15 residues. Trimming pared 2 bases from V and 2 bases from J, leaving 13 bases between.

The rearrangement links TRBV29-1 to TRBJ1-5; tentatively, D is TRBD1 (6 bases). This CDR3 has 13 residues. The V and J ends lost 4 bases and 2 bases respectively, with 9 bases between them. Germline V gene sequence: CDR1 SQVTM, CDR2 ANQGSEA. The CDR3 region has the DNA TGCAGCGTTGGGGACAACGGCAATCAGCCCCAGCATTTT. This gives the protein CSVGDNGNQPQHF.